This entry features one T cell receptor (beta chain) sequence. Its specificity is not known. These data come from a study of T cells in Graves' hyperthyroidism and ophthalmopathy. At the level of the study: Upon initial diagnosis and before any treatment, peripheral blood was collected. General study points: Most thyroid clonotypes expanded above 0.001 appeared in blood too.

CDR3 length equals 16 residues. Per germline, CDR1 SEHNR and CDR2 FQNEAQ (reference sequence). Trimming removed 4 bases from V and 4 bases from J, with 18 bases in between. RNA transcripts served as the template for amplifying TCR beta CDR3 regions. First-round RT-PCR with HTBI primers amplified the TCR CDR3 region. One entry per CDR3 protein results from TCRdb running MiXCR on the multiplex PCR reads. The sample shows around 300,000 distinct CDR3 sequences, 20% to 25% of them seen only once. The chain has TRBV7-9 and TRBJ2-3, with D perhaps TRBD2 (6 bases). Material: blood. The clonotype comes from a man aged 25 to 40 with Graves' ophthalmopathy. The CDR3 DNA is TGTGCCAGCAGCTCCCGTTTTAGCGGTATCTCAGATACGCAGTATTTT. Its protein is CASSSRFSGISDTQYF. The complete variable domain, with remaining parts taken from reference TRBV7-9 and TRBJ2-3, reads DTGVSQNPRHKITKRGQNVTFRCDPISEHNRLYWYRQTLGQGPEFLTYFQNEAQLEKSRLLSDRFSAERPKGSFSTLEIQRTEQGDSAMYLCASSSRFSGISDTQYFGPGTRLTVL.